Listed below are T cell receptor beta chains from one sample, sequenced in a study of Graves' ophthalmopathy and Graves' hyperthyroidism. TCRdb analysed the multiplex PCR reads with MiXCR anew, one entry per CDR3 protein. The table has 600,000 to 650,000 distinct CDR3 sequences, around a fifth seen once. The source material was peripheral blood. The receptors were gathered from a woman aged 18-29 years with stable Graves' hyperthyroidism. Some clones in this sample may be carry-over from other donors' samples. The CDR3 runs from the conserved cysteine through the conserved F or W. The D gene is left open where the match is weak. Only part of the rows carry a size: once, few, many, or a class if the clone is expanded.

size: NA
J: TRBJ1-5
V: TRBV15
D: TRBD1
CDR3: CATSRTGTGGYNSNQPQHF
DNA: TGTGCCACCAGCCGTACCGGGACAGGGGGTTACAATAGCAATCAGCCCCAGCATTTT

size: NA
J: TRBJ2-2
V: TRBV30
D: NA
CDR3: CAWSVELFLVAGKAGELFF
DNA: TGTGCCTGGAGTGTTGAACTCTTCTTGGTGGCAGGGAAGGCCGGGGAGCTGTTTTTT

size: NA
J: TRBJ2-7
V: TRBV28
D: NA
CDR3: CASSPSWSASSYEQYF
DNA: TGTGCCAGCAGTCCGTCGTGGAGCGCTAGCTCCTACGAGCAGTACTTC

size: many
J: TRBJ1-5
V: TRBV28
D: TRBD1
CDR3: CASSSGQVNSNQPQHF
DNA: TGTGCCAGCAGTTCAGGACAGGTGAATAGCAATCAGCCCCAGCATTTT

size: many
J: TRBJ2-5
V: TRBV28
D: NA
CDR3: CASTLGGLGRKETQYF
DNA: TGTGCCAGCACCCTGGGGGGTTTGGGGAGAAAGGAGACCCAGTACTTC

size: NA
J: TRBJ1-2
V: TRBV10-2
D: TRBD1
CDR3: CASNTGGPGGYTF
DNA: TGCGCCAGCAATACAGGGGGTCCTGGTGGCTACACCTTC

size: NA
J: TRBJ1-1
V: TRBV10-2
D: TRBD1
CDR3: CASSTGGQGSWTEAFF
DNA: TGCGCCAGCAGTACCGGGGGACAGGGGAGTTGGACTGAAGCTTTCTTT

size: many
J: TRBJ2-2
V: TRBV12-3/TRBV12-4
D: TRBD1
CDR3: CASSLTETGVDGELFF
DNA: TGTGCCAGCAGTTTGACGGAGACAGGGGTTGACGGGGAGCTGTTTTTT

size: many
J: TRBJ2-4
V: TRBV28
D: NA
CDR3: CASSPPLPKVKYF
DNA: TGTGCCAGCAGCCCGCCTCTGCCGAAGGTTAAGTACTTC

size: NA
J: TRBJ2-5
V: TRBV12-3/TRBV12-4
D: NA
CDR3: CASSFGVGVTQYF
DNA: TGTGCCAGCAGTTTCGGGGTCGGCGTGACCCAGTACTTC

size: many
J: TRBJ2-5
V: TRBV3-1
D: NA
CDR3: CASSQGRAAPQYF
DNA: TGTGCCAGCAGCCAAGGTCGAGCGGCCCCCCAGTACTTC

size: many
J: TRBJ2-7
V: TRBV15
D: NA
CDR3: CATSRPRGGREQYF
DNA: TGTGCCACCAGCAGGCCCAGGGGGGGACGAGAGCAGTACTTC

size: many
J: TRBJ2-5
V: TRBV12-3/TRBV12-4
D: TRBD2
CDR3: CASSPGGGEETQYF
DNA: TGTGCCAGCAGTCCCGGCGGGGGAGAGGAGACCCAGTACTTC

size: NA
J: TRBJ2-7
V: TRBV28
D: NA
CDR3: CASSFSDSFYEQYF
DNA: TGTGCCAGCAGTTTTTCGGACTCCTTCTACGAGCAGTACTTC

size: many
J: TRBJ2-7
V: TRBV3-1
D: TRBD2
CDR3: CASSLGGASGRAGEQYF
DNA: TGTGCCAGCAGCCTAGGAGGGGCTAGCGGGAGGGCAGGCGAGCAGTACTTC

size: many
J: TRBJ2-7
V: TRBV28
D: NA
CDR3: CASSFGVRGPYEQYF
DNA: TGTGCCAGCAGTTTCGGGGTTAGAGGGCCCTACGAGCAGTACTTC

size: many
J: TRBJ1-6
V: TRBV7-2
D: TRBD1
CDR3: CASSLGQLNSPLHF
DNA: TGTGCCAGCAGCTTGGGACAGCTTAATTCACCCCTCCACTTT

size: NA
J: TRBJ1-1
V: TRBV6-1
D: NA
CDR3: CACSEVGVGEAFF
DNA: TGTGCCTGCAGTGAAGTGGGAGTTGGTGAAGCTTTCTTT

size: many
J: TRBJ2-2
V: TRBV12-3/TRBV12-4
D: NA
CDR3: CASSPPASTGSAGELFF
DNA: TGTGCCAGCAGTCCCCCCGCATCGACAGGCAGTGCCGGGGAGCTGTTTTTT

size: few
J: TRBJ2-7
V: TRBV7-8
D: NA
CDR3: CASSPVDRLHEQYF
DNA: TGTGCCAGCAGCCCAGTCGACAGGCTCCACGAGCAGTACTTC

size: many
J: TRBJ2-7
V: TRBV25-1
D: NA
CDR3: CASSVVGKGYPIKQYF
DNA: TGTGCCAGCAGTGTTGTCGGGAAGGGCTACCCTATCAAGCAGTACTTC

size: many
J: TRBJ2-7
V: TRBV28
D: TRBD2
CDR3: CASRPTSVYEQYF
DNA: TGTGCCAGCAGGCCTACTAGCGTCTACGAGCAGTACTTC

size: NA
J: TRBJ1-6
V: TRBV3-1
D: TRBD1
CDR3: CASSQEVGTGRNSPLHF
DNA: TGTGCCAGCAGCCAAGAAGTCGGGACAGGAAGGAATTCACCCCTCCACTTT

size: once
J: TRBJ2-5
V: TRBV20-1
D: TRBD2
CDR3: CSANSRGGAAETQYF
DNA: TGCAGTGCTAACTCACGCGGGGGGGCCGCGGAGACCCAGTACTTC

size: few
J: TRBJ2-7
V: TRBV7-9
D: TRBD1
CDR3: CASSARTGSDEQYF
DNA: TGTGCCAGCAGCGCCAGGACAGGGTCGGACGAGCAGTACTTC

size: few
J: TRBJ2-7
V: TRBV7-3
D: TRBD1
CDR3: CASSPRQGVEQYF
DNA: TGTGCCAGCAGCCCCCGACAGGGGGTCGAGCAGTACTTC

size: NA
J: TRBJ1-2
V: TRBV2
D: NA
CDR3: CASSEAPQGYGYTF
DNA: TGTGCCAGCAGTGAAGCACCACAGGGATATGGCTACACCTTC

size: NA
J: TRBJ1-1
V: TRBV5-1
D: NA
CDR3: CASSQLTGNTEAFF
DNA: TGCGCCAGCAGCCAACTAACAGGAAACACTGAAGCTTTCTTT

size: NA
J: TRBJ1-2
V: TRBV14
D: NA
CDR3: CASSQDSTYGYTF
DNA: TGTGCCAGCAGCCAAGATAGTACCTATGGCTACACCTTC

size: many
J: TRBJ2-5
V: TRBV11-2
D: NA
CDR3: CASTPYRVGREETQYF
DNA: TGTGCCAGCACCCCGTACCGGGTCGGCCGCGAAGAGACCCAGTACTTC

size: NA
J: TRBJ2-7
V: TRBV20-1
D: NA
CDR3: CSARDGTPGSGGREQYF
DNA: TGCAGTGCTAGAGATGGGACCCCGGGATCGGGTGGCCGCGAGCAGTACTTC

size: many
J: TRBJ2-5
V: TRBV7-3
D: NA
CDR3: CASSSRIQETQYF
DNA: TGTGCCAGCAGCTCCCGTATACAAGAGACCCAGTACTTC

size: NA
J: TRBJ2-5
V: TRBV6-1
D: TRBD1
CDR3: CASSESTGVQETQYF
DNA: TGTGCCAGCAGTGAATCTACAGGGGTCCAAGAGACCCAGTACTTC

size: few
J: TRBJ1-1
V: TRBV12-3/TRBV12-4
D: NA
CDR3: CASTLGGSTEAFF
DNA: TGTGCCAGCACCCTCGGGGGGAGCACTGAAGCTTTCTTT

size: many
J: TRBJ1-1
V: TRBV10-1
D: NA
CDR3: CASSTGRMDTEAFF
DNA: TGCGCCAGCAGTACCGGGCGCATGGACACTGAAGCTTTCTTT

size: NA
J: TRBJ1-2
V: TRBV12-3/TRBV12-4
D: NA
CDR3: CASSFRGEYGYTF
DNA: TGTGCCAGCAGTTTCCGGGGGGAATATGGCTACACCTTC

size: few
J: TRBJ1-2
V: TRBV7-9
D: TRBD1
CDR3: CASSGEDRDIYGYTF
DNA: TGTGCCAGCAGCGGTGAGGACAGGGATATATATGGCTACACCTTC

size: NA
J: TRBJ2-7
V: TRBV6-2/TRBV6-3
D: TRBD1
CDR3: CASNFDRGPQYF
DNA: TGTGCCAGCAATTTCGACAGGGGACCGCAGTACTTC

size: many
J: TRBJ1-3
V: TRBV5-1
D: NA
CDR3: CASSLTSQGDTIYF
DNA: TGCGCCAGCAGCTTGACAAGCCAAGGGGACACCATATATTTT

size: many
J: TRBJ2-7
V: TRBV5-1
D: NA
CDR3: CASSLGPLDPYYEQYF
DNA: TGCGCCAGCAGCTTGGGCCCGCTAGACCCGTATTACGAGCAGTACTTC

size: few
J: TRBJ2-1
V: TRBV7-3
D: TRBD1
CDR3: CASSFDRGKYNEQFF
DNA: TGTGCCAGCAGCTTTGACAGGGGGAAATACAATGAGCAGTTCTTC

size: many
J: TRBJ1-1
V: TRBV6-1
D: NA
CDR3: CASTPRTEAFF
DNA: TGTGCCAGCACCCCCAGAACTGAAGCTTTCTTT

size: many
J: TRBJ1-1
V: TRBV12-3/TRBV12-4
D: NA
CDR3: CASSTPRRKTEAFF
DNA: TGTGCCAGCAGCACCCCCAGACGGAAAACTGAAGCTTTCTTT

size: NA
J: TRBJ1-2
V: TRBV18
D: TRBD1
CDR3: CASSTGTGDGYTF
DNA: TGTGCCAGCTCAACCGGGACAGGAGATGGCTACACCTTC

size: NA
J: TRBJ2-5
V: TRBV6-2/TRBV6-3
D: TRBD2
CDR3: CASSATSGYQETQYF
DNA: TGTGCCAGCAGTGCGACTAGCGGGTACCAAGAGACCCAGTACTTC

size: many
J: TRBJ1-3
V: TRBV20-1
D: NA
CDR3: CSASPTGHSGNTIYF
DNA: TGCAGTGCTAGCCCTACAGGGCACTCTGGAAACACCATATATTTT

size: many
J: TRBJ1-1
V: TRBV20-1
D: NA
CDR3: CSAQVGGHGTEAFF
DNA: TGCAGTGCCCAAGTGGGGGGGCATGGGACTGAAGCTTTCTTT

size: NA
J: TRBJ2-5
V: TRBV7-3
D: NA
CDR3: CASSPMPGGKETQYF
DNA: TGTGCCAGCAGCCCTATGCCGGGGGGCAAAGAGACCCAGTACTTC

size: many
J: TRBJ2-7
V: TRBV6-1
D: NA
CDR3: CASSDEGIGTYEQYF
DNA: TGTGCCAGCAGTGATGAGGGAATCGGCACCTACGAGCAGTACTTC

size: many
J: TRBJ2-7
V: TRBV9
D: TRBD1
CDR3: CASSVTGAPSYEQYF
DNA: TGTGCCAGCAGCGTTACAGGGGCCCCCTCCTACGAGCAGTACTTC

size: NA
J: TRBJ2-2
V: TRBV4-1
D: NA
CDR3: CASSHPLVDISNTGEPFF
DNA: TGCGCCAGCAGCCATCCTCTCGTAGACATTTCGAACACCGGGGAGCCGTTTTTT

size: NA
J: TRBJ1-1
V: TRBV12-3/TRBV12-4
D: NA
CDR3: CASSTSRENTEAFF
DNA: TGTGCCAGCAGCACCAGCAGGGAGAACACTGAAGCTTTCTTT

size: NA
J: TRBJ1-3
V: TRBV11-2
D: NA
CDR3: CASSLGSPWGPGNTIYF
DNA: TGTGCCAGCAGCTTAGGGTCTCCCTGGGGCCCTGGAAACACCATATATTTT

size: NA
J: TRBJ2-7
V: TRBV20-1
D: NA
CDR3: CSALRRAGATYEQYF
DNA: TGCAGTGCTTTGAGGCGGGCAGGAGCTACCTACGAGCAGTACTTC

size: NA
J: TRBJ1-6
V: TRBV14
D: NA
CDR3: CASSPMGFSPLHF
DNA: TGTGCCAGCAGCCCCATGGGGTTTTCACCCCTCCACTTT

size: few
J: TRBJ1-1
V: TRBV12-3/TRBV12-4
D: NA
CDR3: CASSLGSAGIGEAFF
DNA: TGTGCCAGCAGTTTGGGGTCGGCTGGGATTGGGGAAGCTTTCTTT

size: many
J: TRBJ1-1
V: TRBV10-3
D: NA
CDR3: CAISEMVGVVTEAFF
DNA: TGTGCCATCAGTGAGATGGTTGGGGTTGTCACTGAAGCTTTCTTT